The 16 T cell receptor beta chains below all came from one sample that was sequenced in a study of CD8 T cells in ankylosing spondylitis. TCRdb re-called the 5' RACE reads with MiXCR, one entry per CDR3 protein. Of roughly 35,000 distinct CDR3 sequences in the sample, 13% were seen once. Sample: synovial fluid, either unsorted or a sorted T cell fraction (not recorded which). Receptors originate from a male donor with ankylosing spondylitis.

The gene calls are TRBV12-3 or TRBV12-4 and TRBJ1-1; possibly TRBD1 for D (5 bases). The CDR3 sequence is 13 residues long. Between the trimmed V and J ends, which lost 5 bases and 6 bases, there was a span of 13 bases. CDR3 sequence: CASSVSRESEAFF. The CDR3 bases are TGTGCCAGCAGTGTTTCCAGGGAGTCTGAAGCTTTCTTT.

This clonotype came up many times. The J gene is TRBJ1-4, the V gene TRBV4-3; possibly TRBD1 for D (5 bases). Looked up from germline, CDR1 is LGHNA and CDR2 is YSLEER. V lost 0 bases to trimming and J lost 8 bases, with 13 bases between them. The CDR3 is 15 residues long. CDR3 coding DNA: TGCGCCAGCAGCCAAGATCGTGGGGGATCCGAAAAACTGTTTTTT. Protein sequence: CASSQDRGGSEKLFF.

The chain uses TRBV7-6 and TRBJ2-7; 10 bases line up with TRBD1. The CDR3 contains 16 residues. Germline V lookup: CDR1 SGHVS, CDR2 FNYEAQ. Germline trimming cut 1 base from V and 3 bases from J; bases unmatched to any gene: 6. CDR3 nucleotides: TGTGCCAGCAGCTTAGGGTGGGGACAGGGGCACTACGAGCAGTACTTC. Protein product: CASSLGWGQGHYEQYF.

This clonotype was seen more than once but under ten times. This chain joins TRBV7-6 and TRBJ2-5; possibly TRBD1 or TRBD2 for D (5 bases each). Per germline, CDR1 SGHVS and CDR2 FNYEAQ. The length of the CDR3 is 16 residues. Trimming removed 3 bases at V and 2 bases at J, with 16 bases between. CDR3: CASSFGDVFGQETQYF. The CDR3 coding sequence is TGTGCCAGCAGCTTCGGGGACGTCTTCGGACAAGAGACCCAGTACTTC.

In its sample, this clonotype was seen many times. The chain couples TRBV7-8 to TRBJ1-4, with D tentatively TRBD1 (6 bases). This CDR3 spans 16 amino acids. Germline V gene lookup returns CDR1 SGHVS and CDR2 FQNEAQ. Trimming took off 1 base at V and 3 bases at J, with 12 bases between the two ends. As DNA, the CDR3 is TGTGCCAGCAGCTTAGGGGGCCCAGGGGCTAATGAAAAACTGTTTTTT. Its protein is CASSLGGPGANEKLFF.

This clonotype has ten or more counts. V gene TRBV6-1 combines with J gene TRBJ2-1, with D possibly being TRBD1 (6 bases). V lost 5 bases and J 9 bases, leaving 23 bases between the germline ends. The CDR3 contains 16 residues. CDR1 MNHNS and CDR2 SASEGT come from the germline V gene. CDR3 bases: TGTGCCAGCAGTCCCCCGCTAGGGGGTATGTTAAGTGAGCAGTTCTTC. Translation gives CASSPPLGGMLSEQFF.

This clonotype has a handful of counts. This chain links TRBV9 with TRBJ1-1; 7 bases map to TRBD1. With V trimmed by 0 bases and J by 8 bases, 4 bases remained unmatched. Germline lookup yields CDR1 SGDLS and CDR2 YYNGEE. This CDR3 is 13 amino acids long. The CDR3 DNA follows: TGTGCCAGCAGCGTAGGAGGAGGGGGCGAAGCTTTCTTT. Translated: CASSVGGGGEAFF.

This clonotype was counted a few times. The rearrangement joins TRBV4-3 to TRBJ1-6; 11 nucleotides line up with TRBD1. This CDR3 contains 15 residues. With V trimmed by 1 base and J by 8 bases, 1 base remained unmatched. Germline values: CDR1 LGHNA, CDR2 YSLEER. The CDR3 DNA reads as TGCGCCAGCAGCCAAGGGACAGGGGGCGATTCACCCCTCCACTTT. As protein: CASSQGTGGDSPLHF.

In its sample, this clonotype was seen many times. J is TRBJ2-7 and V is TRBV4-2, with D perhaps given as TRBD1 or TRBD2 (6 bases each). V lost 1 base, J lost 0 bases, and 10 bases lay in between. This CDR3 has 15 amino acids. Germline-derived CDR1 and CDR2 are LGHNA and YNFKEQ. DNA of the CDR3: TGTGCCAGCAGCCAAGGTGAGGGGGGCTCCTACGAGCAGTACTTC. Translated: CASSQGEGGSYEQYF.

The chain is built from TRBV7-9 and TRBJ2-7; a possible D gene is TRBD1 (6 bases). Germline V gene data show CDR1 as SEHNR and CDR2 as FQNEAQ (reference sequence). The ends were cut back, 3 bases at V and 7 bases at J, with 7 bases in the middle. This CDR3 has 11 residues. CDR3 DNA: TGTGCCAGCAGCTTTGGACAGGAGCAGTACTTC. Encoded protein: CASSFGQEQYF.

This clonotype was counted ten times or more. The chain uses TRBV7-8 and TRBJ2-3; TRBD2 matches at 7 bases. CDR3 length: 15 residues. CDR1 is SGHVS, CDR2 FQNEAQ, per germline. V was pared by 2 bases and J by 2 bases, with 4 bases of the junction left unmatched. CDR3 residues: CASSLRAGLTDTQYF. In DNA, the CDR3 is TGTGCCAGCAGCTTAAGAGCGGGACTCACAGATACGCAGTATTTT.

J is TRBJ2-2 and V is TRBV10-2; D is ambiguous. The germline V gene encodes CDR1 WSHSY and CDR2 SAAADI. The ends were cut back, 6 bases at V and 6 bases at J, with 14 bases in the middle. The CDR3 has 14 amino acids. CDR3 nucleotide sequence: TGCGCCAGCAGAGGGAAAACAAGCCCCGGGGAGCTGTTTTTT. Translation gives CASRGKTSPGELFF.

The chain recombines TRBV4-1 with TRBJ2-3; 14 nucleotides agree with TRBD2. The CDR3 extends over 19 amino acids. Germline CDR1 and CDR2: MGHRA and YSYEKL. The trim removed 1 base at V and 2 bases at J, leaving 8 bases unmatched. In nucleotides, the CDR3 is TGCGCCAGCAGCCAAGGCCATGGACTAGCGGGGGGAAACACAGATACGCAGTATTTT. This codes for CASSQGHGLAGGNTDTQYF.

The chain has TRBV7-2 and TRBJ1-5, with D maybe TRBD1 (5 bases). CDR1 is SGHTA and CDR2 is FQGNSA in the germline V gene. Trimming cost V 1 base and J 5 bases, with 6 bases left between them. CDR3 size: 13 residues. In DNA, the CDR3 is TGTGCCAGCAGCTTAGGGGGGTATCAGCCCCAGCATTTT. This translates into CASSLGGYQPQHF.

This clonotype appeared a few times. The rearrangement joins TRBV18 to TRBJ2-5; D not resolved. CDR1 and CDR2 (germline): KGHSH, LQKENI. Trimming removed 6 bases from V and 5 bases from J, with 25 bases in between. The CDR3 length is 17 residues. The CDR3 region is CASSHRPGPYGLETQYF. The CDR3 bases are TGTGCCAGCTCCCACCGTCCAGGCCCCTATGGTCTGGAGACCCAGTACTTC.

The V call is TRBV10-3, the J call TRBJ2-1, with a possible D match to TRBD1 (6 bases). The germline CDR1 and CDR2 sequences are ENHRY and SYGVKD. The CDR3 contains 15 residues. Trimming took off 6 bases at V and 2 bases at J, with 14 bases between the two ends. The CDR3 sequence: CAIRRAGDPYNEQFF. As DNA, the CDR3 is TGTGCCATCAGGAGGGCAGGGGACCCCTACAATGAGCAGTTCTTC.